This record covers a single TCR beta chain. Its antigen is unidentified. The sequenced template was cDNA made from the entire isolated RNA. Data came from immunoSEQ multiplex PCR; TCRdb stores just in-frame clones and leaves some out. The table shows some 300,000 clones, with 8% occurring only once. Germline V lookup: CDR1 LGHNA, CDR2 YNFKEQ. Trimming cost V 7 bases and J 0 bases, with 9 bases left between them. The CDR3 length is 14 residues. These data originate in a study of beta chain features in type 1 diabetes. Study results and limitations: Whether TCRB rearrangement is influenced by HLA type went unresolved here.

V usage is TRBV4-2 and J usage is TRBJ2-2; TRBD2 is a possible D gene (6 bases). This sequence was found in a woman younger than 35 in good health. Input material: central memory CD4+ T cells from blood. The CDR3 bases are TGTGCCAGCACTTGGGGGGCGAACACCGGGGAGCTGTTTTTT. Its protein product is CASTWGANTGELFF.